The 14 T cell receptor beta chains in this list originate from one sample, sequenced in a study of shared clonotypes between healthy human individuals. Libraries were prepared by immunoSEQ multiplex PCR; TCRdb keeps only in-frame clonotypes and omits some of them. In the table there are 950,000 to 1,100,000 clones, about 74% of which are singletons. Sequencing was performed on memory CD4+ T cells sorted from blood. Indicated subset: CD45RA-negative fraction. The receptors shown here come from a man aged 18 to 30 in good health.

This sequence joins TRBV5-1 and TRBJ1-5; 9 bases line up with TRBD1. The germline V gene encodes CDR1 SGHRS and CDR2 YFSETQ. J lost 3 bases, V lost 0 bases, and 1 base had no gene match. The CDR3 runs 15 residues. The CDR3 reads CASSLGDRANQPQHF. DNA for the CDR3: TGCGCCAGCAGCTTGGGGGACAGGGCCAATCAGCCCCAGCATTTT.

The chain links TRBV5-4 to TRBJ1-1; D not certain. With 9 bases removed from V and 7 bases from J, the gap between germline ends came to 19 bases. The CDR3 runs 13 residues. Germline CDR1 reads SGHNT; CDR2 reads YYREEE (reference sequence). CDR3 in DNA: TGTGCCACCTCCCCAGGTGCGGTAATTGAAGCTTTCTTT. This encodes CATSPGAVIEAFF.

V gene TRBV6-6 combines with J gene TRBJ2-2, with no clear D. The CDR3 is 12 residues long. V was clipped by 6 bases and J by 8 bases, with 10 bases between them. CDR1 is MNHNY, CDR2 SVGAGI, per germline (reference sequence). In DNA, the CDR3 is TGTGCCAGCAGCCCGCCCCGGGGGGAGCTGTTTTTT. This codes for CASSPPRGELFF.

The V call is TRBV7-6, the J call TRBJ1-3, with D hard to call. CDR1 and CDR2 from the germline V gene are SGHVS and FNYEAQ. This CDR3 comprises 18 residues. The V end lost 6 bases, the J end lost 0 bases, and 21 bases lay between the germline ends. The CDR3 region has the DNA TGTGCCAGCAGTTTAAAAGGTAGCAGCCAGACCTCTGGAAACACCATATATTTT. Protein product: CASSLKGSSQTSGNTIYF.

V is TRBV5-1 and J is TRBJ1-1, with 7 bases fitting TRBD1. Germline V gene sequence: CDR1 SGHRS, CDR2 YFSETQ. With 5 bases clipped from V and 8 bases from J, the junction kept 15 bases outside the gene matches. CDR3 size: 15 residues. This CDR3 is CASSSGQADSKEAFF. The CDR3 bases are TGCGCCAGCAGTTCAGGACAGGCAGATAGTAAAGAAGCTTTCTTT.

The chain links TRBV2 to TRBJ2-1; D not resolved. V lost 7 bases, J lost 6 bases, and 16 bases lay in between. Germline CDR1 reads SNHLY; CDR2 reads FYNNEI. This CDR3 has 14 residues. CDR3 nucleotide sequence: TGTGCCAGCAACATGATAAAGTCTTTCAATGAGCAGTTCTTC. Its protein product is CASNMIKSFNEQFF.

This clone was seen only a few times. The chain has TRBV18 and TRBJ2-4; 9 nucleotides line up with TRBD1. The V gene end was trimmed by 0 bases and the J gene end by 0 bases; junction bases not matched to a gene: 0. The CDR3 is 16 amino acids. Germline V lookup: CDR1 KGHSH, CDR2 LQKENI. CDR3 sequence (DNA): TGTGCCAGCTCACCACCGGGACAGGGAGCCAAAAACATTCAGTACTTC. This gives the protein CASSPPGQGAKNIQYF.

This chain joins TRBV7-2 and TRBJ2-3, with D tentatively TRBD2 (6 bases). Trimming cost V 7 bases and J 3 bases, with 26 bases left between them. CDR1 and CDR2 (germline): SGHTA, FQGNSA. This CDR3 has 18 residues. CDR3 protein: CASIPFHDGGMRTDTQYF. CDR3 in DNA: TGTGCCAGCATCCCCTTTCATGATGGCGGGATGAGAACAGATACGCAGTATTTT.

In this sample, this clone turned up once. This chain links TRBV4-3 with TRBJ2-3; D is possibly TRBD2 (5 bases). The CDR3 contains 14 residues. V lost 4 bases to trimming and J lost 0 bases, with 8 bases between them. Germline-derived CDR1 and CDR2 are LGHNA and YSLEER. CDR3: CASSRTGSTDTQYF. CDR3 DNA sequence: TGCGCCAGCAGCCGTACGGGGAGCACAGATACGCAGTATTTT.

The chain carries TRBV27 and TRBJ2-3, with D tentatively TRBD1 (5 bases). Trimming stripped 7 bases from V and 0 bases from J, with 17 bases between. Germline loops: CDR1 MNHEY, CDR2 SMNVEV (reference sequence). This CDR3 spans 16 amino acids. The CDR3 here is CASMPKKTDSTDTQYF. In DNA form, the CDR3 reads TGTGCCAGCATGCCCAAGAAGACAGATAGCACAGATACGCAGTATTTT.

V usage is TRBV6-6 and J usage is TRBJ2-2; D is undetermined. This CDR3 is built from 14 residues. The V and J ends lost 10 bases and 4 bases respectively, with 16 bases between them. In germline, CDR1 is MNHNY, CDR2 SVGAGI (reference sequence). Written as DNA, the CDR3 is TGTGCCATCCTGTCCACTCAGAGCACCGGGGAGCTGTTTTTT. Translation: CAILSTQSTGELFF.

The rearrangement joins TRBV10-2 to TRBJ1-2; D remains ambiguous. The germline V gene has CDR1 WSHSY and CDR2 SAAADI. The CDR3 totals 12 residues. V lost 6 bases and J 4 bases, leaving 9 bases between the germline ends. The CDR3: CASRRLGYGYTF. The DNA for the CDR3 is TGCGCCAGCAGAAGGTTGGGCTATGGCTACACCTTC.

This CDR3 is CASRETITGTQYF. CDR3 sequence (DNA): TGCGCCAGCAGAGAGACGATAACCGGTACGCAGTATTTT. V is TRBV5-1 and J is TRBJ2-3; D is undetermined. Trimming took off 5 bases at V and 8 bases at J, with 15 bases between the two ends. Per the germline V gene, CDR1 is SGHRS and CDR2 is YFSETQ. The length of the CDR3 is 13 residues.

Points on this clone: Mismatch with germline at one junction end may stem from a read error. The J gene is TRBJ2-5, the V gene TRBV7-2, with TRBD2 identical over 12 bases. CDR1 is SGHTA, CDR2 FQGNSA, per germline. The CDR3 spans 15 residues. CDR3 nucleotide sequence: TGTGCCAGCAGCCTAGCGGGAGGGGAGGTAGAGACCCAGTACTTC. Its protein product is CASSLAGGEVETQYF.